A single T cell receptor beta chain is shown here with its context. Its antigen is undetermined. Germline loops: CDR1 MDHEN, CDR2 SYDVKM. The CDR3 has 12 amino acids. V was trimmed by 2 bases and J by 6 bases, leaving 6 bases between them. These data originate in a study of shared clonotypes between healthy human individuals. Study overall: Donors were two women and a few men aged 18 to 49. Every donor yielded three CD4 naive, three CD4 memory, two CD8 naive and one CD8 memory plate.

General observations from the study: The authors sampled blood alone, and tissue repertoires likely differ.

The data were produced by immunoSEQ multiplex PCR, yet TCRdb's version contains in-frame clones alone and is incomplete. The table lists around 690,000 clones, 90% of them singletons. V usage is TRBV28 and J usage is TRBJ2-3, with D tentatively TRBD2 (6 bases). The material sequenced was memory CD8+ T cells from PBMCs. Subset of the sample: CD45RO+ cells pooled with CCR7-negative TemRA cells. The TCR sequence derives from a man younger than 35 in good health. Some clones in this sample may be carry-over from other donors' samples. CDR3 protein: CASSLGGDTQYF. The CDR3 DNA is TGTGCCAGCAGTTTAGGGGGGGATACGCAGTATTTT. The complete variable domain, with remaining parts taken from reference TRBV28 and TRBJ2-3, reads DVKVTQSSRYLVKRTGEKVFLECVQDMDHENMFWYRQDPGLGLRLIYFSYDVKMKEKGDIPEGYSVSREKKERFSLILESASTNQTSMYLCASSLGGDTQYFGPGTRLTVL.